The 12 T cell receptor beta chains listed next were all sequenced from one sample in a study of shared T cell receptors in the human thymus. Sequenced by immunoSEQ multiplex PCR; TCRdb stores in-frame clones only, minus some. The sample records some 700,000 clones, 85% to 90% being singletons. The same data also went into a second study, on human thymus T cells.

Material: thymocytes. The source is a boy younger than two with a congenital heart defect.

The chain joins TRBV6-6 to TRBJ2-7; TRBD1 matches at 9 bases. The CDR3 length is 15 residues. With V trimmed by 2 bases and J by 3 bases, 5 bases remained unmatched. The V gene's germline CDR1 is MNHNY and CDR2 SVGAGI (reference sequence). In DNA form, the CDR3 reads TGTGCCAGCAGTTACATCAGGACAGGGGACTACGAGCAGTACTTC. Its translation is CASSYIRTGDYEQYF.

A few counts support this clone. The chain carries TRBV28 and TRBJ1-1; D may be TRBD1 (6 bases). The CDR3 is made up of 14 amino acids. The germline CDR1 and CDR2 sequences are MDHEN and SYDVKM. The V end lost 7 bases, the J end lost 0 bases, and 12 bases lay between the germline ends. The CDR3 spells CASNHGGMNTEAFF. CDR3 in DNA: TGTGCCAGCAACCATGGGGGCATGAACACTGAAGCTTTCTTT.

This clone appeared once. The genes are TRBV18 and TRBJ2-1; TRBD2 matches at 12 bases. The length of the CDR3 is 19 residues. Germline V gene lookup returns CDR1 KGHSH and CDR2 LQKENI. With 1 base clipped from V and 0 bases from J, the junction kept 7 bases outside the gene matches. The CDR3 is CASSPLLAGGVRSYNEQFF. The CDR3 nucleotides read TGTGCCAGCTCACCACTGCTAGCGGGAGGGGTCCGCTCCTACAATGAGCAGTTCTTC.

The chain uses TRBV4-1 and TRBJ1-1; the match to TRBD1 covers 9 bases. The CDR3 loop spans 14 amino acids. J gave up 1 base and V 5 bases, and 2 bases lay outside the gene matches. Germline CDR1 and CDR2: MGHRA and YSYEKL. The CDR3 loop is CASSKDRGNTEAFF. For the CDR3, the DNA is TGCGCCAGCAGCAAGGACAGGGGGAACACTGAAGCTTTCTTT.

This clone was seen only once. CDR3 nucleotides: TGCGCCAGCAGGGGCAAAAGGACTAGACAAGCTCAGCAGTTCTTC. Encoded protein: CASRGKRTRQAQQFF. The chain is built from TRBV10-2 and TRBJ2-1; 7 nucleotides align to TRBD2. The CDR3 contains 15 residues. The V and J ends lost 6 bases and 11 bases, in that order; junction bases with no gene match: 16. Germline V gives CDR1 WSHSY, CDR2 SAAADI.

V is TRBV6-1 and J is TRBJ2-7; TRBD1 might be the D (5 bases). The germline CDR1 and CDR2 sequences are MNHNS and SASEGT. CDR3 length: 12 residues. Trimming took off 6 bases at V and 9 bases at J, with 15 bases between the two ends. The CDR3 nucleotides are TGTGCCAGCAGCCAATTTCGACAGCCGCAGTACTTC. This codes for CASSQFRQPQYF.

The rearrangement joins TRBV9 to TRBJ1-2, with unresolved D. V lost 4 bases and J lost 8, with 24 bases in between. Germline V gives CDR1 SGDLS, CDR2 YYNGEE. The CDR3 loop spans 16 amino acids. The CDR3 coding sequence is TGTGCCAGCAGCACCAGCCGAGACGGGGTGGGGAAGGGCTACACCTTC. It yields the protein CASSTSRDGVGKGYTF. The variable domain in full, with the rest retrieved from reference TRBV9 and TRBJ1-2, is DSGVTQTPKHLITATGQRVTLRCSPRSGDLSVYWYQQSLDQGLQFLIQYYNGEERAKGNILERFSAQQFPDLHSELNLSSLELGDSALYFCASSTSRDGVGKGYTFGSGTRLTVV.

This chain connects TRBV7-6 to TRBJ2-3; D is possibly TRBD2 (5 bases). Between the trimmed V and J ends, which lost 5 bases and 3 bases, there was a span of 15 bases. Germline values: CDR1 SGHVS, CDR2 FNYEAQ. This CDR3 region has 15 residues. CDR3 residues: CASSPMRVTTDTQYF. The CDR3 DNA sequence: TGTGCCAGCAGCCCGATGAGGGTCACAACAGATACGCAGTATTTT.

The rearrangement links TRBV9 to TRBJ1-1; 9 bases map to TRBD1. The V gene end was trimmed by 3 bases and the J gene end by 4 bases; junction bases not matched to a gene: 4. The CDR3 sequence is 14 residues long. Per germline, CDR1 SGDLS and CDR2 YYNGEE. The CDR3, as DNA: TGTGCCAGCAGCGGGACGACAGGGGGCACTGAAGCTTTCTTT. It codes for CASSGTTGGTEAFF.

The chain links TRBV5-1 to TRBJ2-7; 16 bases align to TRBD2. This CDR3 comprises 17 residues. The V segment lost 4 bases and the J segment 0 bases; nucleotides outside the gene matches: 4. Germline assignment: CDR1 SGHRS and CDR2 YFSETQ. In nucleotides, the CDR3 is TGCGCCAGCAGCCAGGGACTAGCGGGAGGGAGCTCCTACGAGCAGTACTTC. Translated: CASSQGLAGGSSYEQYF.

The chain uses TRBV28 and TRBJ2-1; perhaps TRBD1 as D (5 bases). Looked up from germline, CDR1 is MDHEN and CDR2 is SYDVKM. V dropped 5 bases and J dropped 10 bases, with 6 bases sitting between them. The CDR3 spans 10 residues. CDR3 DNA: TGTGCCAGCAGTCGGACAGAGCAGTTCTTC. Encoded protein: CASSRTEQFF.

The chain carries TRBV5-4 and TRBJ2-1; the D gene is possibly TRBD1 (5 bases). Per the germline V gene, CDR1 is SGHNT and CDR2 is YYREEE (reference sequence). This CDR3 spans 17 amino acids. The V and J ends lost 4 bases and 1 base respectively, with 18 bases between them. The CDR3 loop is CASSRPGYIESYNEQFF. The CDR3 DNA reads TGTGCCAGCAGCAGACCAGGGTATATAGAGTCCTACAATGAGCAGTTCTTC.